This is a list of T cell receptor beta chains from one sample in a study of beta chain features in type 1 diabetes. Measured with immunoSEQ multiplex PCR; TCRdb has only the in-frame clones, and not every one. This table has under 850,000 clones, around 15% appearing once. Input material: naive CD4+ T cells from blood. Receptors originate from a young man with type 1 diabetes. CDR3s include the opening cysteine and the closing phenylalanine or tryptophan. Each record gives: D gene, V gene, J gene, clone size, CDR3 protein, CDR3 DNA. A D gene is named only where the DNA matches it firmly. Size is omitted from some rows. Given values are once, few, many or a class for expanded clones.

TRBD2	TRBV15	TRBJ2-5	-	CATSTNHPREVETQYF	TGTGCCACCAGCACCAACCACCCCCGGGAGGTGGAGACCCAGTACTTC
TRBD1	TRBV5-4	TRBJ2-5	few	CASSLAPGQGQETQYF	TGTGCCAGCAGCTTGGCTCCTGGACAGGGGCAAGAGACCCAGTACTTC
-	TRBV5-1	TRBJ2-3	few	CASSLGHRTDTQYF	TGCGCCAGCAGCCTCGGACACCGCACAGATACGCAGTATTTT
-	TRBV10-3	TRBJ2-2	-	CAIIKGSSDTGELFF	TGTGCCATCATTAAGGGAAGCTCCGACACCGGGGAGCTGTTTTTT
-	TRBV13	TRBJ1-1	-	CASSLGVMNTEAFF	TGTGCCAGCAGCTTAGGGGTTATGAACACTGAAGCTTTCTTT
-	TRBV2	TRBJ2-6	-	CASGEGVLSGANVLTF	TGTGCCAGCGGGGAGGGGGTCCTCTCTGGGGCCAACGTCCTGACTTTC
TRBD1	TRBV29-1	TRBJ1-1	few	CSAGGTGPPSGTEAFF	TGCAGCGCCGGTGGGACAGGGCCCCCCTCGGGCACTGAAGCTTTCTTT
TRBD1	TRBV28	TRBJ1-1	-	CASSWGQASMEAFF	TGTGCCAGCAGTTGGGGACAGGCGAGTATGGAAGCTTTCTTT
-	TRBV6-5	TRBJ1-2	-	CANKPDRYYGYTF	TGTGCCAACAAACCTGACAGATACTATGGCTACACCTTC
-	TRBV30	TRBJ1-3	-	CAWSIWGYSGNTIYF	TGTGCCTGGAGTATATGGGGCTACTCTGGAAACACCATATATTTT
-	TRBV14	TRBJ1-2	-	CASSRDRLYGYTF	TGTGCCAGCAGCCGAGACAGGCTCTATGGCTACACCTTC